This is a list of T cell receptor beta chains from one sample in a study of long-term antiretroviral therapy in people with HIV. Using immunoSEQ multiplex PCR, the repertoire was profiled, and TCRdb retains in-frame clones only, with some absent. Of about 25,000 clones listed, 75% to 85% are singletons. The sample in question was unsorted PBMCs, obtained 0.5 years after starting antiretroviral therapy. These receptors all stem from a woman aged 40-49 years with HIV. CDR3s include the opening cysteine and the closing phenylalanine or tryptophan. D genes are given only for firm matches.

TRBD2	17	TRBV5-8	TRBJ2-3	CASSRQRGELSTDTQYF
TRBD1	15	TRBV7-9	TRBJ1-4	CASSSGGTENEKLFF
-	15	TRBV7-9	TRBJ1-4	CASSSQGVRNEKLFF
-	15	TRBV9	TRBJ2-2	CASSAPGPRTGELFF
-	17	TRBV28	TRBJ1-3	CASSEGRSLLSGNTIYF
-	16	TRBV9	TRBJ2-3	CASSVGDRDSTDTQYF
-	16	TRBV7-3	TRBJ2-3	CASSLTSGPPADTQYF
-	12	TRBV30	TRBJ2-5	CALLVGQETQYF
TRBD1	15	TRBV4-2	TRBJ1-1	CASSHVNRGTTEAFF
-	15	TRBV7-9	TRBJ1-1	CASSPDRFGRTEAFF
-	14	TRBV7-2	TRBJ2-7	CASSLDRDLYEQYF
TRBD1	15	TRBV27	TRBJ2-7	CASSLSGTGLNEQYF
-	14	TRBV30	TRBJ1-5	CAWSVGQSNQPQHF
-	18	TRBV7-2	TRBJ1-5	CASSSGQTSSFSNQPQHF
TRBD2	15	TRBV7-9	TRBJ2-1	CASSMRTSGNNEQFF
-	14	TRBV19	TRBJ1-2	CASSIEAGNYGYTF
-	15	TRBV28	TRBJ1-2	CASSLDRPAVGGYTF
-	12	TRBV30	TRBJ1-1	CAWRTGYTEAFF
-	18	TRBV7-2	TRBJ1-5	CASSLRGIRGNSNQPQHF
-	14	TRBV11-2	TRBJ1-1	CASSFGGPNTEAFF
-	13	TRBV6-1	TRBJ1-1	CASSESQFVEAFF
-	16	TRBV9	TRBJ1-4	CASSVGRGLTNEKLFF